Sequencing of this T cell receptor beta chain was carried out in a study of T cell responses to AZD1222 COVID-19 vaccine. Produced via immunoSEQ multiplex PCR; TCRdb's table is partial and in-frame only. The sample lists 57,000 or so clones; over 60% were seen once. The sample in question was peripheral blood, obtained 28 days after the second AZD1222 dose. The receptor was isolated from an adult who received the AZD1222 COVID-19 vaccine.

CDR3 residues: CASSERGEGEKLFF. Written as DNA, the CDR3 is TGTGCCAGCAGTGAACGGGGGGAAGGAGAAAAACTGTTTTTT. The V call is TRBV6-1, the J call TRBJ1-4; D is possibly TRBD1 (5 bases). Trimming took 2 bases from V and 8 from J, leaving 12 bases between them. CDR3 size: 14 residues. The V gene's germline CDR1 is MNHNS and CDR2 SASEGT.